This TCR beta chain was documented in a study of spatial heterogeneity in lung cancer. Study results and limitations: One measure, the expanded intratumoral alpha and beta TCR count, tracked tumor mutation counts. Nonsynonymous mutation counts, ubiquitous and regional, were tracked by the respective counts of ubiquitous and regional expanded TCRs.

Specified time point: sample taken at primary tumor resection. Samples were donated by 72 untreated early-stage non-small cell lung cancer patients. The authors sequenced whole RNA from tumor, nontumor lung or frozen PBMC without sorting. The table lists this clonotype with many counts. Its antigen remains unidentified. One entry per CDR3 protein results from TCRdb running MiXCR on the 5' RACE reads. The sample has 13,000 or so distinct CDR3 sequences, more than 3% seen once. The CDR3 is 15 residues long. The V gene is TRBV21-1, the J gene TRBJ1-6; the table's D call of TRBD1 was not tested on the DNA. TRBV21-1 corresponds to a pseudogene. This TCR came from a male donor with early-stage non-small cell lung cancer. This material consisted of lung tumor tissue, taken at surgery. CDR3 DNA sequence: TGTGCCACAACGACAAACCGAGGGGATAATTCACCCCTCCACTTT. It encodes CATTTNRGDNSPLHF.